Included here is one TCR beta chain sequence, with context. Its antigen is currently unknown. TCRdb ran MiXCR on the 5' RACE reads and lists one entry per CDR3 protein. Of some 330,000 distinct CDR3 sequences in the sample, 6.5% to 10% are singletons; the top ten hold just over 14%. These data come from a study of CD8 T cells in ankylosing spondylitis. Study-level results: Ankylosing spondylitis blood seemed to carry a telltale TCR beta motif made of under 10 highly homologous variants.

The CDR3 runs to 20 residues. Trimming at V came to 0 bases and at J to 1 base, leaving 16 bases not matched to a gene. Germline V gives CDR1 LGHDT, CDR2 YNNKEL (reference sequence). This TCR derives from a male donor with ankylosing spondylitis. The genes are TRBV3-1 and TRBJ2-5; 8 bases are shared with TRBD1. Source material: blood, either unsorted or a sorted T cell fraction (not recorded which). Written as DNA, the CDR3 is TGTGCCAGCAGCCAAGATGGCGGTTGGTCAGGGGGCTGGGGCCAAGAGACCCAGTACTTC. The encoded protein is CASSQDGGWSGGWGQETQYF.